These 25 T cell receptor beta chains came from one sample sequenced in a study of T cell responses to AZD1222 COVID-19 vaccine. This table comes from immunoSEQ multiplex PCR, and its TCRdb copy is limited to in-frame clones, with some not included. The sample lists some 150,000 clones, more than 75% occurring once. Sequences were derived from peripheral blood, sampled on day 0 of AZD1222 vaccination. These receptors were obtained from an adult in good health.

The gene calls are TRBV6-5 and TRBJ2-1; possible D gene TRBD2, 6 bases. V dropped 8 bases and J dropped 8 bases, with 16 bases sitting between them. CDR1 is MNHEY and CDR2 is SVGAGI in the germline V gene. The CDR3 covers 13 residues. In nucleotides, the CDR3 is TGTGCCAGCCGGGGGAGTGGGATCCATGAGCAGTTCTTC. It yields the protein CASRGSGIHEQFF.

Remarks on this clone: Other DNA sequences in this sample translate to the same CDR3. CDR3 sequence: CASSVGTAGNTIYF. The CDR3 nucleotides read TGTGCCAGCAGCGTCGGGACGGCTGGAAACACCATATATTTT. The gene calls are TRBV9 and TRBJ1-3; possible D gene TRBD1, 5 bases. Germline loops: CDR1 SGDLS, CDR2 YYNGEE. This CDR3 has 14 residues. V shed 2 bases and J shed 2 bases, with 8 bases lying between them.

J is TRBJ1-4 and V is TRBV28, with 8 bases aligning to TRBD1. The junction had 0 bases not matched to a gene; V was cut back by 2 bases and J by 1 base. CDR1 is MDHEN and CDR2 is SYDVKM in the germline V gene. The CDR3 is made up of 15 amino acids. CDR3: CASSLGTGTNEKLFF. DNA for the CDR3: TGTGCCAGCAGTTTAGGGACAGGAACTAATGAAAAACTGTTTTTT.

This rearrangement joins TRBV5-1 to TRBJ2-2; no firm D call. The V gene's germline CDR1 is SGHRS and CDR2 YFSETQ. The CDR3 totals 15 residues. V was clipped by 7 bases and J by 2 bases, with 15 bases between them. This chain's CDR3 is CASSDAGSNTGELFF. CDR3 nucleotides: TGCGCCAGCTCGGACGCAGGTTCAAACACCGGGGAGCTGTTTTTT.

With regard to this clone: At one boundary the junction diverges from the germline segment, which might be a read error. This rearrangement joins TRBV7-3 to TRBJ2-7; possible D gene TRBD2, 5 bases. The CDR3 loop spans 10 amino acids. The germline V gene has CDR1 SGHTA and CDR2 FQGTGA. The CDR3 sequence is CASSSKEGPF. For the CDR3, the DNA is TGTGCCAGCAGCTCGAAAGAGGGCCCCTTC.

This rearrangement joins TRBV28 to TRBJ1-5; possible D gene TRBD1, 6 bases. There are 18 residues in the CDR3. Deletions cut 6 bases from V and 7 bases from J, with 28 bases between. Germline CDR1 reads MDHEN; CDR2 reads SYDVKM. DNA for the CDR3: TGTGCCAGCAGCCTTTATAAAGGGATGGGCGGGGGACACCAGCCCCAGCATTTT. Translating gives CASSLYKGMGGGHQPQHF.

The V and J genes are TRBV24-1 and TRBJ2-2; D is unresolved. The ends were cut back, 3 bases at V and 3 bases at J, with 7 bases in the middle. The CDR3 contains 14 residues. Looked up from germline, CDR1 is KGHDR and CDR2 is SFDVKD. CDR3 residues: CATSDGVDTGELFF. CDR3 bases: TGTGCCACCAGTGATGGCGTTGACACCGGGGAGCTGTTTTTT.

The rearrangement links TRBV6-5 to TRBJ2-7, with D uncertain. The CDR3 has 16 amino acids. Per the germline V gene, CDR1 is MNHEY and CDR2 is SVGAGI. Trimming removed 0 bases from V and 0 bases from J, with 12 bases in between. This chain's CDR3 is CASSYSRLAASYEQYF. In nucleotides, the CDR3 is TGTGCCAGCAGTTACTCTCGTCTTGCAGCCTCCTACGAGCAGTACTTC.

The rearrangement links TRBV2 to TRBJ2-5; D not certain. Germline values: CDR1 SNHLY, CDR2 FYNNEI. The V end lost 6 bases, the J end lost 4 bases, and 15 bases lay between the germline ends. The CDR3 spans 14 residues. The CDR3: CASSPLWGGETQYF. The CDR3 nucleotides are TGTGCCAGCAGCCCACTTTGGGGTGGAGAGACCCAGTACTTC.

The chain employs TRBV27 and TRBJ2-3; the D gene is possibly TRBD2 (7 bases). The V end lost 0 bases, the J end lost 4 bases, and 20 bases lay between the germline ends. The CDR3 runs to 18 residues. Germline CDR1 reads MNHEY; CDR2 reads SMNVEV (reference sequence). Written as DNA, the CDR3 is TGTGCCAGCAGTTTATCCTACACCGCGGGGGCGCCCGCAGATACGCAGTATTTT. This encodes CASSLSYTAGAPADTQYF.

V is TRBV7-6 and J is TRBJ2-3; maybe TRBD2 (6 bases). V lost 5 bases, J lost 2 bases, and 17 bases lay in between. The CDR3 length is 16 residues. Germline V gene data show CDR1 as SGHVS and CDR2 as FNYEAQ. CDR3 loop: CASSPRDFSSTDTQYF. The CDR3 DNA is TGTGCCAGCAGCCCGCGGGACTTCAGCTCCACAGATACGCAGTATTTT.

This sequence joins TRBV18 and TRBJ1-1, with 10 bases lining up with TRBD1. Trimming took 1 base from V and 0 from J; bases not matched to a gene: 14. CDR1 KGHSH and CDR2 LQKENI come from the germline V gene. The CDR3 covers 20 residues. In DNA form, the CDR3 reads TGTGCCAGCTCACCACTACAACGGCGGGGACAGGGGCTATTGAACACTGAAGCTTTCTTT. It specifies CASSPLQRRGQGLLNTEAFF.

V usage is TRBV19 and J usage is TRBJ1-5, with D possibly matching TRBD1 (6 bases). Germline V gene data show CDR1 as LNHDA and CDR2 as SQIVND (reference sequence). The ends were cut back, 7 bases at V and 3 bases at J, with 16 bases in the middle. The CDR3 totals 15 residues. CDR3 coding DNA: TGTGCCAGTACCTCGGGGGCGGGTAACAATCAGCCCCAGCATTTT. Encoded protein: CASTSGAGNNQPQHF.

The J gene is TRBJ1-1, the V gene TRBV28; D call uncertain. The ends were cut back, 11 bases at V and 7 bases at J, with 8 bases in the middle. Germline values: CDR1 MDHEN, CDR2 SYDVKM. The CDR3 is 9 residues long. The CDR3 loop reads CASGDEAFF. The CDR3 nucleotides read TGTGCCTCGGGTGATGAAGCTTTCTTT.

The chain couples TRBV6-6 to TRBJ1-3; D gene unclear. CDR1 and CDR2 (germline): MNHNY, SVGAGI (reference sequence). CDR3 length: 13 amino acids. Between the trimmed V and J ends, which lost 6 bases and 0 bases, there was a span of 6 bases. As DNA, the CDR3 is TGTGCCAGCAGGCCAGGCTCTGGAAACACCATATATTTT. Protein sequence: CASRPGSGNTIYF.

The chain links TRBV7-6 to TRBJ1-5, with D tentatively TRBD1 (6 bases). Germline V gene sequence: CDR1 SGHVS, CDR2 FNYEAQ. V lost 6 bases and J lost 4, with 16 bases in between. This CDR3 region has 15 residues. CDR3 DNA sequence: TGTGCCAGCAGTCCTTCCCGGGGGCGAAATCAGCCCCAGCATTTT. This encodes CASSPSRGRNQPQHF.

V usage is TRBV6-2 or TRBV6-3 and J usage is TRBJ1-4, with D uncertain. This CDR3 comprises 17 residues. Between the trimmed V and J ends, which lost 0 bases and 0 bases, there was a span of 11 bases. The germline gives CDR1 MNHEY, CDR2 SVGEGT. This chain's CDR3 is CASSYSPGSATNEKLFF. As DNA, the CDR3 is TGTGCCAGCAGTTACTCTCCGGGCTCTGCAACTAATGAAAAACTGTTTTTT.

Comment on this clone: Mismatch with germline at one junction end may stem from a read error. J is TRBJ2-7 and V is TRBV5-1; 8 positions match TRBD1. This CDR3 contains 16 residues. CDR1 is SGHRS and CDR2 is YFSETQ in the germline V gene. The CDR3 DNA reads TGCGCCAGCAGCTTGGGACCGGCAGGGGGCTCCAACGAGCAGTACTTC. This translates into CASSLGPAGGSNEQYF.

The genes are TRBV4-3 and TRBJ1-2; 7 bases agree with TRBD1. The CDR3 spans 16 residues. Trimming removed 3 bases from V and 5 bases from J; junction bases left unmatched: 12. CDR1 is LGHNA and CDR2 is YSLEER in the germline V gene. The CDR3 spells CASSQDINRGRYGYTF. In nucleotides, the CDR3 is TGCGCCAGCAGCCAGGACATTAACAGGGGCCGTTATGGCTACACCTTC.

J is TRBJ1-1 and V is TRBV7-2; D is unclear. Germline CDR1 reads SGHTA; CDR2 reads FQGNSA. Trimming pared 4 bases from V and 3 bases from J, leaving 12 bases between. This CDR3 spans 14 amino acids. The CDR3 DNA reads TGTGCCAGCAGCTCGACCCACGGGGACACTGAAGCTTTCTTT. It codes for CASSSTHGDTEAFF.

V and J are TRBV6-5 and TRBJ1-2; 7 bases match TRBD1. CDR3 length: 16 residues. The V and J ends lost 2 bases and 5 bases, in that order; junction bases with no gene match: 11. CDR1 and CDR2 (germline): MNHEY, SVGAGI. The CDR3 sequence: CASSYLGTVGPYGYTF. The CDR3 DNA sequence: TGTGCCAGCAGTTACCTCGGGACAGTGGGTCCATATGGCTACACCTTC.

This clone appeared a single time. V and J are TRBV5-5 and TRBJ1-4; 8 nucleotides agree with TRBD1. The junction had 10 bases not matched to a gene; V was cut back by 4 bases and J by 8 bases. CDR3 length equals 15 residues. Germline CDR1 reads SGHKS; CDR2 reads YYEKEE (reference sequence). The CDR3 nucleotides are TGTGCCAGCAGCACCTCCGGGACAGGTCGCGAAAAACTGTTTTTT. Translated: CASSTSGTGREKLFF. Filled out from reference TRBV5-5 and TRBJ1-4, the complete variable domain reads DAGVTQSPTHLIKTRGQQVTLRCSPISGHKSVSWYQQVLGQGPQFIFQYYEKEERGRGNFPDRFSARQFPNYSSELNVNALLLGDSALYLCASSTSGTGREKLFFGSGTQLSVL.

This clone was counted a single time. The chain has TRBV6-2 or TRBV6-3 and TRBJ2-6; either TRBD1 or TRBD2 may fit D (7 bases each). The CDR3 length is 18 residues. Germline lookup yields CDR1 MNHEY and CDR2 SVGEGT. V was trimmed by 5 bases and J by 0 bases, leaving 17 bases between them. The CDR3 sequence: CASSPSGGVSSGANVLTF. In nucleotides, the CDR3 is TGTGCCAGCAGTCCGTCAGGGGGGGTCAGCTCTGGGGCCAACGTCCTGACTTTC.

V usage is TRBV13 and J usage is TRBJ2-7, with TRBD2 matching over 12 bases. Germline V gene data show CDR1 as PRHDT and CDR2 as FYEKMQ (reference sequence). This CDR3 contains 15 residues. V trimming: 5 bases; J trimming: 5 bases; junction bases outside the gene matches: 7. The CDR3 DNA is TGTGCCAGCAGCATACTAGCGGGAGGCGTCGACGAGCAGTACTTC. Its protein product is CASSILAGGVDEQYF.

This clone was seen once. The rearrangement uses TRBV14 and TRBJ1-5; 8 nucleotides agree with TRBD1. V lost 1 base, J lost 6 bases, and 8 bases stayed unmatched. Germline V gene sequence: CDR1 SGHDN, CDR2 FVKESK. There are 16 residues in the CDR3. The CDR3 DNA follows: TGTGCCAGCAGCCAAGCCCAGTCAGGGGGCGGTCAGCCCCAGCATTTT. It specifies CASSQAQSGGGQPQHF.